This T cell receptor (beta chain) is drawn from a study of shared clonotypes between healthy human individuals. CDR3 length: 17 residues. Researchers ran the assay at a deep level. Clones were sequenced by immunoSEQ multiplex PCR, and TCRdb holds only the in-frame ones, with some missing. The sample has a few hundred thousand clones, nearly 97% seen once. Study findings and constraints: Lower generation probabilities were found for non-shared clonotypes than for those shared by all four donors.

As defined, naive CD8 cells were CD45RO-negative and positively selected for CCR7, with terminally differentiated effector memory CD45RA+ cells excluded. A note on this clone: What it binds is unknown.

This chain links TRBV21-1 with TRBJ1-5; the D call TRBD1 from the table was never checked on the DNA. TRBV21-1 is flagged as a pseudogene. The sequence came from a young woman in good health. Specimen: naive CD8+ T cells sorted from blood. CDR3 loop: CASSLGREGVSNQPQHF. The DNA for the CDR3 is TGTGCCAGCAGCTTGGGCAGGGAAGGCGTCAGCAATCAGCCCCAGCATTTT.